The 13 T cell receptor beta chains given below trace back to one sample, sequenced in a study of shared clonotypes between healthy human individuals. TCRdb's copy holds only in-frame clones and misses some; the assay was immunoSEQ multiplex PCR. The sample yields some 2,500,000 clones, approximately 93% seen once. Sequencing input: naive CD4+ T cells from PBMCs. Documented subset: CD45RA+ positively selected. The receptors shown here come from a young man in good health. Some clones in this sample may be carry-over from other donors' samples.

A note on this clone: One junction end does not reproduce the germline sequence, and a read error may be involved. The gene calls are TRBV2 and TRBJ1-2; D possibly corresponds to TRBD1 (5 bases). The CDR3 is made up of 11 amino acids. CDR1 and CDR2 from the germline V gene are SNHLY and FYNNEI. CDR3 in DNA: TGTGCCAGCAGTGGGGGTGGGGGTCGAGCCTTC. It translates to CASSGGGGRAF.

The J gene is TRBJ1-1, the V gene TRBV6-5, with 8 nucleotides matching TRBD1. The CDR3 runs to 15 residues. With V trimmed by 4 bases and J by 5 bases, 9 bases remained unmatched. From germline, CDR1 is MNHEY and CDR2 SVGAGI. The CDR3 region is CASSLGSGGLTEAFF. As DNA, the CDR3 is TGTGCCAGCAGTTTAGGATCAGGGGGCTTAACTGAAGCTTTCTTT.

With regard to this clone: The same CDR3 can be traced to other DNA sequences in this sample. V and J are TRBV7-2 and TRBJ1-1, with D hard to call. V lost 1 base to trimming and J lost 2 bases, with 5 bases between them. The germline V gene has CDR1 SGHTA and CDR2 FQGNSA. This CDR3 has 13 amino acids. This chain's CDR3 is CASSLVVNTEAFF. The DNA for the CDR3 is TGTGCCAGCAGCTTAGTAGTTAACACTGAAGCTTTCTTT.

This clone was counted once. The chain has TRBV2 and TRBJ2-7; 7 bases are a match to TRBD2. The CDR3 has 15 amino acids. Unmatched junction bases numbered 7, after V lost 5 bases and J lost 0 bases. Germline CDR1 SNHLY, CDR2 FYNNEI. CDR3 region: CASSTSGGASYEQYF. The DNA for the CDR3 is TGTGCCAGCAGTACCTCGGGGGGAGCCTCCTACGAGCAGTACTTC.

CDR3 amino acids: CASSLTTGTGTEAFF. In DNA form, the CDR3 reads TGTGCCAGCAGTTTAACTACGGGGACAGGGACTGAAGCTTTCTTT. V usage is TRBV28 and J usage is TRBJ1-1; 9 nucleotides line up with TRBD1. Germline V gives CDR1 MDHEN, CDR2 SYDVKM. With 2 bases clipped from V and 5 bases from J, the junction kept 6 bases outside the gene matches. This CDR3 is built from 15 residues.

The chain carries TRBV27 and TRBJ1-2; maybe TRBD1 (6 bases). Looked up from germline, CDR1 is MNHEY and CDR2 is SMNVEV (reference sequence). V lost 2 bases to trimming and J lost 6 bases, with 19 bases between them. This CDR3 comprises 16 residues. CDR3 amino acids: CASSLRGKGGVDGYTF. CDR3 nucleotide sequence: TGTGCCAGCAGTTTAAGGGGGAAAGGGGGGGTGGATGGCTACACCTTC.

This chain connects TRBV5-4 to TRBJ2-1, with a possible D match to TRBD1 (6 bases). CDR3 size: 14 residues. Trimming pared 1 base from V and 7 bases from J, leaving 12 bases between. Germline V gives CDR1 SGHNT, CDR2 YYREEE (reference sequence). The CDR3 loop is CASSLFDRRNEQFF. CDR3 DNA sequence: TGTGCCAGCAGCTTGTTCGACAGGCGGAATGAGCAGTTCTTC.

Comments on this clone: Other DNA sequences in the sample encode the same CDR3. The chain links TRBV28 to TRBJ1-1, with 10 bases that match TRBD1. The CDR3 spans 14 residues. The V gene end was trimmed by 4 bases and the J gene end by 2 bases; junction bases not matched to a gene: 1. From germline, CDR1 is MDHEN and CDR2 SYDVKM. The CDR3 protein is CASSSTGGNTEAFF. CDR3 DNA sequence: TGTGCCAGCAGTTCGACAGGGGGCAACACTGAAGCTTTCTTT.

This clone was counted once. The sample has other DNA sequences that encode this CDR3 too. V is TRBV19 and J is TRBJ2-7; 10 bases line up with TRBD1. This CDR3 region has 14 residues. The V and J ends lost 5 bases and 4 bases, in that order; junction bases with no gene match: 5. CDR1 is LNHDA, CDR2 SQIVND, per germline (reference sequence). The CDR3 nucleotides read TGTGCCAGTAGTCCTCGGACAGGGGGTTACGAGCAGTACTTC. This encodes CASSPRTGGYEQYF. The full variable domain, with the rest looked up from reference TRBV19 and TRBJ2-7, is DGGITQSPKYLFRKEGQNVTLSCEQNLNHDAMYWYRQDPGQGLRLIYYSQIVNDFQKGDIAEGYSVSREKKESFPLTVTSAQKNPTAFYLCASSPRTGGYEQYFGPGTRLTVT.

The chain uses TRBV28 and TRBJ2-7; D gene unclear. Trimming cost V 7 bases and J 2 bases, with 12 bases left between them. The CDR3 has 13 amino acids. Germline V gene lookup returns CDR1 MDHEN and CDR2 SYDVKM. The CDR3 sequence: CASTSETAYEQYF. The CDR3 DNA reads as TGTGCCAGCACTTCCGAGACTGCCTACGAGCAGTACTTC.

In regard to this clone: This CDR3 is also generated by other DNA sequences in the sample. This rearrangement joins TRBV5-1 to TRBJ2-3; possibly TRBD2 for D (5 bases). The CDR3 loop spans 13 amino acids. Germline V gene lookup returns CDR1 SGHRS and CDR2 YFSETQ. Trimming stripped 3 bases from V and 2 bases from J, with 7 bases between. The CDR3 protein is CASSYRDTDTQYF. The CDR3 nucleotides read TGCGCCAGCAGCTACCGGGACACAGATACGCAGTATTTT.

J is TRBJ1-3 and V is TRBV5-6; 11 bases match TRBD1. CDR1 is SGHDT, CDR2 YYEEEE, per germline. The CDR3 has 14 amino acids. The J segment lost 7 bases and the V segment lost 4 bases, leaving 4 bases of the junction unmatched. CDR3 residues: CASSRTGGDNTIYF. Here the CDR3 DNA reads TGTGCCAGCAGCCGGACAGGGGGCGACAACACCATATATTTT.

This clone was observed a single time. This chain connects TRBV7-8 to TRBJ1-1; D gene unclear. Trimming took 7 bases from V and 0 from J, leaving 15 bases between them. CDR1 and CDR2 (germline): SGHVS, FQNEAQ. The length of the CDR3 is 15 residues. CDR3 region: CASTPLRLLNTEAFF. As DNA, the CDR3 is TGTGCCAGCACCCCGTTACGGCTTTTGAACACTGAAGCTTTCTTT.